A single sample is the source of the 19 T cell receptor beta chains below, sequenced in a study of T cell clones after liver transplantation. Profiling relied on immunoSEQ multiplex PCR, and the TCRdb table lists in-frame clones only, not all of them. The repertoire includes 55,000 to 75,000 clones, about two thirds of them detected once, and over 2.5% sits in the top ten. The specimen comprised CD4+ T cells from blood, sampled at the 15-month timepoint. These TCRs come from a human patient who received a liver transplant. Part of the T cells may come from the graft donor.

The gene calls are TRBV9 and TRBJ2-1, with 7 bases aligning to TRBD1. Germline V gives CDR1 SGDLS, CDR2 YYNGEE. The CDR3 extends over 16 amino acids. Trimming cost V 3 bases and J 2 bases; bases outside gene matches: 8. The CDR3 DNA reads TGTGCCAGCAGCGCCCCCGCCGGGACAGCCTACAATGAGCAGTTCTTC. It specifies CASSAPAGTAYNEQFF.

J is TRBJ2-7 and V is TRBV5-4; D is unclear. Germline values: CDR1 SGHNT, CDR2 YYREEE (reference sequence). The V end was cut by 4 bases, the J end by 2 bases, with 13 bases between. The CDR3 loop spans 14 amino acids. CDR3 sequence reads: CASSPAGPTYEQYF. The CDR3 bases are TGTGCCAGCAGCCCGGCCGGGCCTACCTACGAGCAGTACTTC.

The chain employs TRBV11-2 and TRBJ2-3; 8 nucleotides agree with TRBD2. The V gene end was trimmed by 3 bases and the J gene end by 6 bases; junction bases not matched to a gene: 8. This CDR3 contains 15 residues. Per germline, CDR1 SGHAT and CDR2 FQNNGV. This chain's CDR3 is CASSFGAGVWDTQYF. The DNA of the CDR3 is TGTGCCAGCAGCTTCGGAGCGGGAGTTTGGGATACGCAGTATTTT.

This clone has just a few counts. This chain joins TRBV28 and TRBJ1-2; no definite D call. CDR1 and CDR2 from the germline V gene are MDHEN and SYDVKM. CDR3 length: 15 amino acids. Trimming removed 2 bases from V and 4 bases from J, with 14 bases in between. CDR3 bases: TGTGCCAGCAGTTTAAGCTTAGGACGGACCTATGGCTACACCTTC. Its translation: CASSLSLGRTYGYTF.

The chain is built from TRBV2 and TRBJ2-7; 11 bases are a match to TRBD1. V trimming: 5 bases; J trimming: 5 bases; junction bases outside the gene matches: 5. Per germline, CDR1 SNHLY and CDR2 FYNNEI. The CDR3 totals 14 residues. The CDR3 loop is CASSKDRGLDEQYF. For the CDR3, the DNA is TGTGCCAGCAGTAAGGACAGGGGGCTCGACGAGCAGTACTTC.

V and J are TRBV10-3 and TRBJ1-3; the D gene is possibly TRBD1 (6 bases). Germline CDR1 and CDR2: ENHRY and SYGVKD. Between the trimmed V and J ends, which lost 4 bases and 2 bases, there was a span of 12 bases. The CDR3 sequence is 15 residues long. CDR3 DNA sequence: TGTGCCATCAGTGGTCAGGACAGTCCTGGAAACACCATATATTTT. Amino acid sequence: CAISGQDSPGNTIYF.

This clone has more than one count but fewer than ten. This chain links TRBV15 with TRBJ1-4; D is unresolved. Trimming pared 0 bases from V and 5 bases from J, leaving 10 bases between. Germline V gene lookup returns CDR1 LNHNV and CDR2 YYDKDF (reference sequence). The CDR3 length is 15 residues. The CDR3 spells CATSRDGQFNEKLFF. As DNA, the CDR3 is TGTGCCACCAGCAGAGATGGGCAGTTCAATGAAAAACTGTTTTTT.

This clone has a handful of counts. The chain employs TRBV7-2 and TRBJ2-5; 8 bases match TRBD2. Germline-derived CDR1 and CDR2 are SGHTA and FQGNSA. This CDR3 comprises 15 residues. Trimming at V came to 1 base and at J to 7 bases, leaving 8 bases not matched to a gene. The CDR3 sequence: CASSLGREGPSTQYF. In DNA form, the CDR3 reads TGTGCCAGCAGCTTAGGCCGGGAGGGTCCCTCGACCCAGTACTTC.

The chain recombines TRBV7-2 with TRBJ1-2; 10 nucleotides line up with TRBD1. CDR1 is SGHTA and CDR2 is FQGNSA in the germline V gene. The junction had 8 bases not matched to a gene; V was cut back by 2 bases and J by 2 bases. The CDR3 covers 17 residues. Here the CDR3 DNA reads TGTGCCAGCAGCTTATCCCCGTCGGGACAGGGGAACTATGGCTACACCTTC. As protein: CASSLSPSGQGNYGYTF.

V is TRBV7-2 and J is TRBJ2-6; 7 bases are shared with TRBD1. The CDR3 extends over 16 amino acids. Per the germline V gene, CDR1 is SGHTA and CDR2 is FQGNSA. J was trimmed by 2 bases and V by 5 bases; bases with no gene match: 6. The CDR3 is CASSLRQGAGANVLTF. CDR3 sequence (DNA): TGTGCCAGCAGCCTACGACAGGGCGCTGGGGCCAACGTCCTGACTTTC.

This chain uses TRBV6-6 with TRBJ2-1; maybe TRBD2 (7 bases). The CDR3 sequence is 15 residues long. Trimming pared 7 bases from V and 5 bases from J, leaving 18 bases between. Germline assignment: CDR1 MNHNY and CDR2 SVGAGI (reference sequence). In DNA form, the CDR3 reads TGTGCCAGCATTATGCCCGGCGGGGGCAACAATGAGCAGTTCTTC. Amino acids: CASIMPGGGNNEQFF.

The rearrangement links TRBV19 to TRBJ2-1; 7 nucleotides align to TRBD1. Losses at the gene ends were 7 bases for V and 4 bases for J; bases not matched to a gene: 13. From germline, CDR1 is LNHDA and CDR2 SQIVND (reference sequence). CDR3 length: 16 residues. The CDR3 DNA reads TGTGCCAGTAAACCCCGACAGGGAGAGCTATACAATGAGCAGTTCTTC. Protein sequence: CASKPRQGELYNEQFF.

The gene calls are TRBV2 and TRBJ1-3; D unclear. Trimming pared 0 bases from V and 0 bases from J, leaving 6 bases between. CDR3 length equals 15 residues. Germline V CDR1 and CDR2: SNHLY, FYNNEI. CDR3 sequence (DNA): TGTGCCAGCAGTGAAGCAGTAAGCTCTGGAAACACCATATATTTT. Protein sequence: CASSEAVSSGNTIYF.

The chain uses TRBV18 and TRBJ1-2; tentatively, D is TRBD1 (6 bases). Germline V gene data show CDR1 as KGHSH and CDR2 as LQKENI. The CDR3 is 17 amino acids. The V gene lost 2 bases and the J gene lost 5 bases, with 21 bases spanning the gap. CDR3 in DNA: TGTGCCAGCTCACCAAGTATAAGACAGGCCCTCATTTATGGCTACACCTTC. The encoded protein is CASSPSIRQALIYGYTF.

The rearrangement links TRBV11-2 to TRBJ2-5, with 8 bases fitting TRBD2. Looked up from germline, CDR1 is SGHAT and CDR2 is FQNNGV. V lost 2 bases and J lost 1; bases outside the gene matches: 3. The CDR3 loop spans 15 amino acids. This CDR3 is CASSLNGLAQETQYF. CDR3 nucleotides: TGTGCCAGCAGCTTAAATGGACTAGCCCAAGAGACCCAGTACTTC.

The chain uses TRBV10-3 and TRBJ1-1; no reliable D call. The CDR3 covers 12 residues. Trimming left V 4 bases short and J 10 bases short, with 13 bases between. The V gene's germline CDR1 is ENHRY and CDR2 SYGVKD. The CDR3 loop reads CAISANKVGAFF. The CDR3 DNA reads TGTGCCATCAGTGCTAATAAAGTTGGAGCTTTCTTT.

The table lists this clone with a few counts. This chain uses TRBV4-1 with TRBJ1-2; the D gene is possibly TRBD1 (5 bases). Trimming pared 0 bases from V and 0 bases from J, leaving 14 bases between. The CDR3 runs 17 residues. Germline V lookup: CDR1 MGHRA, CDR2 YSYEKL. CDR3 region: CASSQDIRTSANYGYTF. The CDR3 DNA is TGCGCCAGCAGCCAAGATATAAGGACATCAGCTAACTATGGCTACACCTTC.

This chain links TRBV5-1 with TRBJ2-5, with unresolved D. The CDR3 extends over 14 amino acids. The V end was cut by 3 bases, the J end by 0 bases, with 9 bases between. CDR1 is SGHRS, CDR2 YFSETQ, per germline. CDR3 amino acids: CASSSGRDQETQYF. The CDR3 bases are TGCGCCAGCAGCTCCGGACGGGACCAAGAGACCCAGTACTTC.

This clone was recorded a few times. This chain uses TRBV30 with TRBJ1-1, with a possible D match to TRBD1 (6 bases). Trimming cost V 7 bases and J 0 bases, with 15 bases left between them. Germline CDR1 is GTSNPN and CDR2 is SVGIG (reference sequence). This CDR3 has 14 amino acids. The CDR3 bases are TGTGCCTCTGGATTGGACAGTTTGAACACTGAAGCTTTCTTT. Translation: CASGLDSLNTEAFF.